The following is a TCR beta chain sequence with its context. Its matching antigen is unknown. Clones were sequenced by immunoSEQ multiplex PCR, and TCRdb holds only the in-frame ones, with some missing. This repertoire shows about 99,000 clones, 87% found once; its top ten account for around 3.2%. The sample comes from a study of T cell responses to AZD1222 COVID-19 vaccine. Study-wide findings and caveats: CD4 TCRs covered the whole spike, strongest at regions 160-218 and 743-854. Clonal diversity may have been underestimated in mostly white British donors. Seropositive at baseline were only a handful of AZD1222 recipients.

CDR3 length equals 12 residues. Germline assignment: CDR1 MNHEY and CDR2 SVGAGI. Between the trimmed V and J ends, which lost 5 bases and 7 bases, there was a span of 11 bases. This rearrangement joins TRBV6-5 to TRBJ2-5; the D call may be TRBD1 or TRBD2 (5 bases each). The source of this sequence is an adult in good health. Sequenced material: peripheral blood, taken on day 0 of AZD1222 vaccination. CDR3 coding DNA: TGTGCCAGCAGTAGTTCAGGGACGACCCAGTACTTC. It encodes CASSSSGTTQYF.